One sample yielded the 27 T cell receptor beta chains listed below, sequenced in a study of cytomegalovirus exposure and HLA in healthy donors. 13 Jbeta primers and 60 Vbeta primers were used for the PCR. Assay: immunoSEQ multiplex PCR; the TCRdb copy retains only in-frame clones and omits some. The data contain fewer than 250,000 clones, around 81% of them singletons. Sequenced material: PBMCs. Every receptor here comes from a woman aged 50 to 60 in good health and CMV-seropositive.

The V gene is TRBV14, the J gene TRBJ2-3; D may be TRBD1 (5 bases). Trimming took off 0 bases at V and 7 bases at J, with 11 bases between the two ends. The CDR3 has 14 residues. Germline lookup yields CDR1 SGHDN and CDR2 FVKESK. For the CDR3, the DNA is TGTGCCAGCAGCCAAGACCTTGGGGCAAATACGCAGTATTTT. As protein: CASSQDLGANTQYF.

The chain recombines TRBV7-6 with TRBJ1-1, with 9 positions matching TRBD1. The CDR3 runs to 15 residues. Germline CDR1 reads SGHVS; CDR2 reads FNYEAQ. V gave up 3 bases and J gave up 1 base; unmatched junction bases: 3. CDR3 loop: CASSFRQGENTEAFF. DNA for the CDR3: TGTGCCAGCAGCTTTCGACAGGGGGAGAACACTGAAGCTTTCTTT.

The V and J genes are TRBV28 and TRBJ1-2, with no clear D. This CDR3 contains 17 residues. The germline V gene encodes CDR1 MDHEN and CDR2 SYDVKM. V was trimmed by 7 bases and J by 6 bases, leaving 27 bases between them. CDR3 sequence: CASKGRGWYVAADGYTF. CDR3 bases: TGTGCCAGCAAAGGACGGGGTTGGTACGTGGCAGCGGATGGCTACACCTTC.

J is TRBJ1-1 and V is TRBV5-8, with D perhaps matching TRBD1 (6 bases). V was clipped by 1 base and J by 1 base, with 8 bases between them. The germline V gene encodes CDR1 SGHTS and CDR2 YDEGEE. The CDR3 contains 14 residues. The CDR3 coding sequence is TGTGCCAGCAGCTTGCAAGGGGGGAACACTGAAGCTTTCTTT. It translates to CASSLQGGNTEAFF.

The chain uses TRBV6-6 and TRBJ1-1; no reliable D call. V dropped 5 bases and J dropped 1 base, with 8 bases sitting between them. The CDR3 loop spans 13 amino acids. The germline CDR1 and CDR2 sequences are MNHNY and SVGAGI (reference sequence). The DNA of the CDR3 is TGTGCCAGCAGTGCCGGGGAGAACACTGAAGCTTTCTTT. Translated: CASSAGENTEAFF.

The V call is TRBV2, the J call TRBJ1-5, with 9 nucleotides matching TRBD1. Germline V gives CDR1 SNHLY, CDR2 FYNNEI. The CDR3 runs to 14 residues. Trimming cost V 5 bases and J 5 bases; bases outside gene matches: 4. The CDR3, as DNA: TGTGCCAGCAGTATACAGGGGGCTGATCAGCCCCAGCATTTT. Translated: CASSIQGADQPQHF.

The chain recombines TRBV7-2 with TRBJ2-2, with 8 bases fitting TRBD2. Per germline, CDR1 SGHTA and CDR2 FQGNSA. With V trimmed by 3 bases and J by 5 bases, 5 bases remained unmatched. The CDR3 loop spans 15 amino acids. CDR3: CASSFGGATTGELFF. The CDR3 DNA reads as TGTGCCAGCAGCTTCGGGGGGGCCACTACCGGGGAGCTGTTTTTT.

CDR3 residues: CASSLDRRYEQYF. CDR3 DNA: TGTGCCAGCAGCTTAGACAGGCGCTACGAGCAGTACTTC. V is TRBV7-8 and J is TRBJ2-7, with D possibly being TRBD1 (5 bases). Germline CDR1 and CDR2: SGHVS and FQNEAQ. CDR3 size: 13 residues. The V and J ends lost 1 base and 3 bases respectively, with 7 bases between them.

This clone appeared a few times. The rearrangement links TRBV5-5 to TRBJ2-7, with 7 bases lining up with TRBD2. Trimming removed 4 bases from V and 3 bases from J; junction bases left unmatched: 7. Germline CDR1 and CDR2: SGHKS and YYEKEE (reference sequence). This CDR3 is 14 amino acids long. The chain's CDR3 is CASSNQAGRYEQYF. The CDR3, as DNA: TGTGCCAGCAGCAACCAAGCGGGGCGCTACGAGCAGTACTTC.

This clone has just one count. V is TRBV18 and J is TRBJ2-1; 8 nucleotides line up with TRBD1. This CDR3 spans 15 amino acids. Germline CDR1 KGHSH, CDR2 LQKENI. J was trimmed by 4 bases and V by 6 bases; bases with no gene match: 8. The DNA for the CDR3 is TGTGCCAGCTCCCAGAGGACAGGGAATTACAATGAGCAGTTCTTC. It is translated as CASSQRTGNYNEQFF.

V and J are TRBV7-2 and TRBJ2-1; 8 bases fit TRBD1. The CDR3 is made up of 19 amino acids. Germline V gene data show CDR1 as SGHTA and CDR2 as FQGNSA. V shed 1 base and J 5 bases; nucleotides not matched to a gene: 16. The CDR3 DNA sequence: TGTGCCAGCAGCTTAGATTGGCCCTACCGGGACAGGCTAAACAATGAGCAGTTCTTC. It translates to CASSLDWPYRDRLNNEQFF.

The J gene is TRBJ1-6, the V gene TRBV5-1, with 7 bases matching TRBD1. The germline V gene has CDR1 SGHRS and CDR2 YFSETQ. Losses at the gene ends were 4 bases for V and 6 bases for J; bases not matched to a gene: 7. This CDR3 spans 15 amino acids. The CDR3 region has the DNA TGCGCCAGCAGCGGATTGACAGGGACTAATTCACCCCTCCACTTT. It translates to CASSGLTGTNSPLHF.

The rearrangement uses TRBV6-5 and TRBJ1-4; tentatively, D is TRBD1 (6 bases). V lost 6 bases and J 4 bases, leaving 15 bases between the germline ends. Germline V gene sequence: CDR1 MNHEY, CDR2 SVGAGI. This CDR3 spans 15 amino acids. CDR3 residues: CASRSNRAHNEKLFF. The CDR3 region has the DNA TGTGCCAGCAGGTCTAACAGGGCTCATAATGAAAAACTGTTTTTT.

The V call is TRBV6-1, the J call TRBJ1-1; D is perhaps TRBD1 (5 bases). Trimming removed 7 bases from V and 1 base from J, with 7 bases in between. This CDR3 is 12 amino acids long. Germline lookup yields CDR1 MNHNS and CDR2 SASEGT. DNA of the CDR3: TGTGCCAGCAAGGGGCCGAACACTGAAGCTTTCTTT. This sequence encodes CASKGPNTEAFF.

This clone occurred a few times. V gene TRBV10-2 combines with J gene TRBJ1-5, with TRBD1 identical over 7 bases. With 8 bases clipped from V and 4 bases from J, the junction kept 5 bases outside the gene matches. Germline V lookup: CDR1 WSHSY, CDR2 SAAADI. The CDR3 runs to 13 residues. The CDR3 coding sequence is TGCGCCAGCGTACAGGGGCTAAATCAGCCCCAGCATTTT. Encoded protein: CASVQGLNQPQHF.

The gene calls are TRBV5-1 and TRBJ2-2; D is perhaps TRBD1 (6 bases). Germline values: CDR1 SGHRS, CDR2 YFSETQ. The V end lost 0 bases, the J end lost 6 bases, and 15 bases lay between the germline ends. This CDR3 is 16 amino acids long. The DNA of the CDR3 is TGCGCCAGCAGCTTGGTCAGGACAGAGATCGCCGGGGAGCTGTTTTTT. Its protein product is CASSLVRTEIAGELFF.

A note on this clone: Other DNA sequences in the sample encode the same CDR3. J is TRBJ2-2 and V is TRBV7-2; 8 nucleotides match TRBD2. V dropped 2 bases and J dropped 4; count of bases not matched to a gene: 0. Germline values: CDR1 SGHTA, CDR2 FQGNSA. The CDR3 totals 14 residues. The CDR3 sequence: CASSLRGGTGELFF. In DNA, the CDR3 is TGTGCCAGCAGCTTACGGGGGGGCACCGGGGAGCTGTTTTTT.

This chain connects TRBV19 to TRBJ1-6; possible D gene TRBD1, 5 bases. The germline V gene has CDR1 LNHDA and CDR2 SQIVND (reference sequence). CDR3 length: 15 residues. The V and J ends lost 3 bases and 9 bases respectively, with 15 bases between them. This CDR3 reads CASSIRRGSRSPLHF. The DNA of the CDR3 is TGTGCCAGTAGTATCAGGCGGGGGTCTCGTTCACCCCTCCACTTT.

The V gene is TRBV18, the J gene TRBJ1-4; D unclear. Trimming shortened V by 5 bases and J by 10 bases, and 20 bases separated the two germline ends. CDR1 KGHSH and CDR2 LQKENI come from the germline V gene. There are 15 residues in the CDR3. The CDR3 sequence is CASSAIPAETGKLFF. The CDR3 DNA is TGTGCCAGCTCAGCCATCCCGGCTGAAACGGGAAAACTGTTTTTT.

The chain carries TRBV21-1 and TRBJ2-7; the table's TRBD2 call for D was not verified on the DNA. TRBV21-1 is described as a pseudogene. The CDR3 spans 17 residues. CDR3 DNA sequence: TGTGCCAGCAGCAAAGCGCCTGAGGACTCCCTCTCCTACGAGCAGTACTTC. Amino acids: CASSKAPEDSLSYEQYF.

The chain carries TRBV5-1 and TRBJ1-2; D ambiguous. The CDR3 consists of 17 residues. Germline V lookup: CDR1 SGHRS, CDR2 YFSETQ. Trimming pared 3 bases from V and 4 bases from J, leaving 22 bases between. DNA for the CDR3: TGCGCCAGCAGCTGGACGAGCGGTCAAGTGACTCTCTATGGCTACACCTTC. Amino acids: CASSWTSGQVTLYGYTF. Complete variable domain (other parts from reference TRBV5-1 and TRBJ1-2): KAGVTQTPRYLIKTRGQQVTLSCSPISGHRSVSWYQQTPGQGLQFLFEYFSETQRNKGNFPGRFSGRQFSNSRSEMNVSTLELGDSALYLCASSWTSGQVTLYGYTFGSGTRLTVV.

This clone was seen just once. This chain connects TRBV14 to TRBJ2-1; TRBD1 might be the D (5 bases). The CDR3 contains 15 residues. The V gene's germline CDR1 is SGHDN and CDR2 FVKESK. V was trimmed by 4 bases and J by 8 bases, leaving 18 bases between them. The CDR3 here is CASSPDVRAQYEQFF. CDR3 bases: TGTGCCAGCAGCCCGGACGTCAGGGCCCAGTATGAGCAGTTCTTC.

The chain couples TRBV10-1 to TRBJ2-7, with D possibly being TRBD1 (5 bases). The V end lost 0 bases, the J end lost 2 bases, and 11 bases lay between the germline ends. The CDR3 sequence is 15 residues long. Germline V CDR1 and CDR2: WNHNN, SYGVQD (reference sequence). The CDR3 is CASSESTASAYEQYF. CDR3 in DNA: TGCGCCAGCAGTGAGTCGACAGCCTCAGCCTACGAGCAGTACTTC.

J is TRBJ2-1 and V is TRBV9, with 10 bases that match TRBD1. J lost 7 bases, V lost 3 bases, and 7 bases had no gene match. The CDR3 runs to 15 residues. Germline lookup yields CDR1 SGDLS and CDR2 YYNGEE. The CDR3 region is CASSGGQGIGNEQFF. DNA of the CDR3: TGTGCCAGCAGCGGGGGACAGGGGATCGGTAATGAGCAGTTCTTC.

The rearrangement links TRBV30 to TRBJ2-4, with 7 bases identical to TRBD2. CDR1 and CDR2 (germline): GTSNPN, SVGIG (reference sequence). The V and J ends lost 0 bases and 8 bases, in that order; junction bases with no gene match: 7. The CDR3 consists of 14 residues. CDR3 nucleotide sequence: TGTGCCTGGAGTGTAAAGGGAGGGGAGGACATTCAGTACTTC. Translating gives CAWSVKGGEDIQYF.

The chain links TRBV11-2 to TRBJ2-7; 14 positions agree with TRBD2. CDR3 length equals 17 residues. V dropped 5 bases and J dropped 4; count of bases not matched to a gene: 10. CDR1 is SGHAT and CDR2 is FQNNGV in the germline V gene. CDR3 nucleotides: TGTGCCAGCAGCCTCGGGACTAGCGGGGGTAGTATTTACGAGCAGTACTTC. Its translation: CASSLGTSGGSIYEQYF.

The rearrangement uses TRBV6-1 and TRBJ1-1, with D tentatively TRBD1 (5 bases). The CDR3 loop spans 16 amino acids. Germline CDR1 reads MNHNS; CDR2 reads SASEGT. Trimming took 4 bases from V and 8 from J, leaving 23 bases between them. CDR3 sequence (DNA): TGTGCCAGCAGTGTTTTTTTGGCCAACCCGACAGACGAAGCTTTCTTT. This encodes CASSVFLANPTDEAFF.